This T cell receptor (beta chain) was found in a study of cytomegalovirus exposure and HLA in healthy donors. This clone was counted once. Germline values: CDR1 MGHDK, CDR2 SYGVNS. V was shortened by 2 bases and J by 1 base, with 8 bases between the two germline ends. The CDR3 is made up of 15 amino acids. These donors were members of the roughly 130-subject validation cohort, a group separate from the roughly 700-subject first cohort. The assay was immunoSEQ multiplex PCR, and TCRdb's table has in-frame clones only and misses some. Found here are some 80,000 clones, roughly 96% of them singletons; the top ten hold about 1.3%.

The material sequenced was PBMCs. This TCR derives from a woman younger than 30 in good health and CMV-seronegative. The rearrangement joins TRBV25-1 to TRBJ2-2; D gene ambiguous. The CDR3 is CASSERPGNTGELFF. CDR3 coding DNA: TGTGCCAGCAGTGAACGCCCCGGGAACACCGGGGAGCTGTTTTTT.